The TCR beta chain under discussion was sequenced for a study of blood T cell repertoires in COVID-19. The wider study: Acute and convalescent COVID-19 samples came from the United States, Italy and Spain. The cDNA or gDNA used as material had been derived from T cells, B-cell-depleted T cells, or PBMCs.

Original analysis: Amplification of reference gene primers provided the estimated nucleated cell counts. Produced via immunoSEQ multiplex PCR; TCRdb's table is partial and in-frame only. V and J calls and clone size are copied from that table; D and trimming were computed from the DNA. The data contain roughly 230,000 clones, 65% to 90% of them singletons. This CDR3 comprises 16 residues. Germline V gives CDR1 SGHRS, CDR2 YFSETQ. V lost 4 bases to trimming and J lost 4 bases; unmatched junction nucleotides: 13. Sequenced sample: peripheral blood. The sequence was collected from a man aged 45 to 65 with COVID-19, enrolled during active disease. This rearrangement joins TRBV5-1 to TRBJ2-7; 8 bases agree with TRBD1. The CDR3 here is CASSTNAGGIGYEQYF. The CDR3 nucleotides read TGCGCCAGCAGCACCAACGCAGGGGGCATAGGGTACGAGCAGTACTTC.